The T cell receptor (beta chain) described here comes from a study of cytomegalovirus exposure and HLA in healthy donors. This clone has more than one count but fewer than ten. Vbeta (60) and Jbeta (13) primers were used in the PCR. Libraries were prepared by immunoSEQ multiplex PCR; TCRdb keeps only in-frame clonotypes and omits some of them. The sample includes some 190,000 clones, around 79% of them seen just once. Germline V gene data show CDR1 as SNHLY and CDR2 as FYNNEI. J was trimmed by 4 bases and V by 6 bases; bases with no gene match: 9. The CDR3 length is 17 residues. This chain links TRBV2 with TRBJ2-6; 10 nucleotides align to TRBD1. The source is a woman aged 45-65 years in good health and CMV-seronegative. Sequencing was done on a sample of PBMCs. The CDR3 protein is CASRPGQGLRGANVLTF. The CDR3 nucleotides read TGTGCCAGCAGGCCGGGACAGGGGTTGAGAGGGGCCAACGTCCTGACTTTC. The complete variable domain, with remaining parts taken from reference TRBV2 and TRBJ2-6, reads EPEVTQTPSHQVTQMGQEVILRCVPISNHLYFYWYRQILGQKVEFLVSFYNNEISEKSEIFDDQFSVERPDGSNFTLKIRSTKLEDSAMYFCASRPGQGLRGANVLTFGAGSRLTVL.